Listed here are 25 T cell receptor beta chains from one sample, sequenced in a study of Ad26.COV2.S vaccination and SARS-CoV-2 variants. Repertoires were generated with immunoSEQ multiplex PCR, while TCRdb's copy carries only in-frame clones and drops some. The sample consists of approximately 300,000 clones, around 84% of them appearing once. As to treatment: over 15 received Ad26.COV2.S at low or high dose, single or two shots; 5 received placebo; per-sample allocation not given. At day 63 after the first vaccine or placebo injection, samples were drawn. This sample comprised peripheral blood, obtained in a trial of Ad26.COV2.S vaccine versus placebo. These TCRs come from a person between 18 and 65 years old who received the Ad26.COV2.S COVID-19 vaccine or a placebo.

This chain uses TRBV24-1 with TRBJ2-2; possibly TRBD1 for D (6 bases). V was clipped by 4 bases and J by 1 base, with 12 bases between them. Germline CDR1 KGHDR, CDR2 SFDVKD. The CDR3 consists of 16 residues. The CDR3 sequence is CATSDSGHGNTGELFF. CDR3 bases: TGTGCCACCAGTGACTCGGGACACGGGAACACCGGGGAGCTGTTTTTT.

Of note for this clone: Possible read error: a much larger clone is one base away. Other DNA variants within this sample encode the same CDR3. DNA of the CDR3: TGTGCCAGCAGCTTACGACCCGAGGGGGGGGGCCTCGATGAGCAGTTCTTC. Its translation: CASSLRPEGGGLDEQFF. The chain joins TRBV11-2 to TRBJ2-1, with D maybe TRBD2 (7 bases). Germline V gene data show CDR1 as SGHAT and CDR2 as FQNNGV. There are 17 residues in the CDR3. Trimming cost V 2 bases and J 8 bases, with 22 bases left between them.

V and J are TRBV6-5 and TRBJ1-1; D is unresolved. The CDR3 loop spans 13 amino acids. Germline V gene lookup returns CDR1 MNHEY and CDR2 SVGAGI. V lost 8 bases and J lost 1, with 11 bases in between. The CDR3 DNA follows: TGTGCCAGCCTACGAGGGTGGAACACTGAAGCTTTCTTT. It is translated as CASLRGWNTEAFF.

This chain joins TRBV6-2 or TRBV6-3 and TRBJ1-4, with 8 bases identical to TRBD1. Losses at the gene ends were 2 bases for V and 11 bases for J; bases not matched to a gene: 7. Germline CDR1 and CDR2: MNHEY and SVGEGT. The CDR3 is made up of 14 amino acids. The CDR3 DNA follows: TGTGCCAGCAGTTACCGCAGGGGGCTTATGAAACTGTTTTTT. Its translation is CASSYRRGLMKLFF.

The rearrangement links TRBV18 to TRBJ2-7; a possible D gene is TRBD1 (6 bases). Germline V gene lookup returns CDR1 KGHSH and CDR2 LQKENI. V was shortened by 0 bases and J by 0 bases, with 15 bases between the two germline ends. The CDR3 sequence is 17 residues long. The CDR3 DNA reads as TGTGCCAGCTCACCACCGTCGCCGAGGGGGAGCTCCTACGAGCAGTACTTC. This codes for CASSPPSPRGSSYEQYF.

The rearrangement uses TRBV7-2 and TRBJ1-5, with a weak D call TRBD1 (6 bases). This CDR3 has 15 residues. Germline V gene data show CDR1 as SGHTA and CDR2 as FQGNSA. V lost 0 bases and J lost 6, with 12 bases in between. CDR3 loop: CASSLAGTTSQPQHF. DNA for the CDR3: TGTGCCAGCAGCTTAGCAGGGACAACGTCTCAGCCCCAGCATTTT.

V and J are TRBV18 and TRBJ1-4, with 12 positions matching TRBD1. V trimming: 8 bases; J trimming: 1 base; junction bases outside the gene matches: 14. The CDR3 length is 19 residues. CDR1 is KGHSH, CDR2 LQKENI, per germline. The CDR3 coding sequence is TGTGCCAGCCGCGCATCCGGGACAGGGGGCAGCAAAACTAATGAAAAACTGTTTTTT. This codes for CASRASGTGGSKTNEKLFF.

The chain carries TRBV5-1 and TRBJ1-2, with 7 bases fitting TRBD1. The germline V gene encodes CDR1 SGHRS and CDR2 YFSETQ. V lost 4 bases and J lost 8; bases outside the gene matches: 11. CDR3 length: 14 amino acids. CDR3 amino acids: CASSPTTGFGGYTF. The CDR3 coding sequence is TGCGCCAGCAGCCCTACGACAGGGTTTGGGGGCTACACCTTC.

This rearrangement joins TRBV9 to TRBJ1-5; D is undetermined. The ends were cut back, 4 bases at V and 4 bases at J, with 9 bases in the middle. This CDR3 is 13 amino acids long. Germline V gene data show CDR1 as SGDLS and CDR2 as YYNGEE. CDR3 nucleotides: TGTGCCAGCAGCACGGACCTTAATCAGCCCCAGCATTTT. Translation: CASSTDLNQPQHF.

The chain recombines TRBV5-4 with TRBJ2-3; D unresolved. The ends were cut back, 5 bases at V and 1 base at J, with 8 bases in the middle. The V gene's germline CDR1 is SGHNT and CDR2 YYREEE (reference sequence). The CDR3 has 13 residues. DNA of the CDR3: TGTGCCAGCAGGGGTGGGGGCACAGATACGCAGTATTTT. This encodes CASRGGGTDTQYF.

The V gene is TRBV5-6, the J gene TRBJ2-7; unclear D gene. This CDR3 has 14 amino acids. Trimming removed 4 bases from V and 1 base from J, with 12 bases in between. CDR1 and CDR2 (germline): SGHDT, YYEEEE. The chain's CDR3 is CASSPIPGSYEQYF. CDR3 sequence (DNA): TGTGCCAGCAGCCCCATACCAGGTTCCTACGAGCAGTACTTC.

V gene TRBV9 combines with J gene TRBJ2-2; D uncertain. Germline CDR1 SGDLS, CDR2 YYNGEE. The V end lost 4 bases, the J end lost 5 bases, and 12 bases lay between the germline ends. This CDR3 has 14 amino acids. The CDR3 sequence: CASSSPTVTGELFF. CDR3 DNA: TGTGCCAGCAGCTCGCCGACCGTGACCGGGGAGCTGTTTTTT. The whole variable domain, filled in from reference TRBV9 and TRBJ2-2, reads DSGVTQTPKHLITATGQRVTLRCSPRSGDLSVYWYQQSLDQGLQFLIQYYNGEERAKGNILERFSAQQFPDLHSELNLSSLELGDSALYFCASSSPTVTGELFFGEGSRLTVL.

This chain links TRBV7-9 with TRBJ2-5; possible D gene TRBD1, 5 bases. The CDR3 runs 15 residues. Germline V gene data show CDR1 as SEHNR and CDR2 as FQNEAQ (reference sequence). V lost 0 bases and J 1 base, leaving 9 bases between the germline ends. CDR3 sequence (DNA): TGTGCCAGCAGCTTAGCAGCAGGGCCCCAAGAGACCCAGTACTTC. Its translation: CASSLAAGPQETQYF. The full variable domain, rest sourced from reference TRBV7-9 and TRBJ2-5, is DTGVSQNPRHKITKRGQNVTFRCDPISEHNRLYWYRQTLGQGPEFLTYFQNEAQLEKSRLLSDRFSAERPKGSFSTLEIQRTEQGDSAMYLCASSLAAGPQETQYFGPGTRLLVL.

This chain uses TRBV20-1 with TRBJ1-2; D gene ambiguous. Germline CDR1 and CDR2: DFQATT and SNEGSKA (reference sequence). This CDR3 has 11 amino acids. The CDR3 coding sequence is TGCATTACGAAGGTGGGCTATGGCTACACCTTC. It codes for CITKVGYGYTF.

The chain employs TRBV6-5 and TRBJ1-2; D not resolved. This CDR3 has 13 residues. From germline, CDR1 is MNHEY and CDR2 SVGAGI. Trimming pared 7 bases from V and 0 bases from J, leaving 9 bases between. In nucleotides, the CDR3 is TGTGCCAGCACCCCGGGGTCTAACTATGGCTACACCTTC. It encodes CASTPGSNYGYTF.

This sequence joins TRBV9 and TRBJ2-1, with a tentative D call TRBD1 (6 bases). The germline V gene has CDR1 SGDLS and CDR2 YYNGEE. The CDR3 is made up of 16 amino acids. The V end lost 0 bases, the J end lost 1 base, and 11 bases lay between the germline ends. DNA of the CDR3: TGTGCCAGCAGCGTAGCTACAGGGAAGTCCTACAATGAGCAGTTCTTC. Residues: CASSVATGKSYNEQFF.

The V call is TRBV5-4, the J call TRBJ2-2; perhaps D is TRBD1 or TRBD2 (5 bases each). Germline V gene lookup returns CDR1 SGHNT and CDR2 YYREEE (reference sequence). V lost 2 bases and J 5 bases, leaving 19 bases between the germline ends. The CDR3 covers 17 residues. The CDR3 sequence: CASSLPGRSLGTGELFF. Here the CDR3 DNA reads TGTGCCAGCAGCTTACCGGGACGGAGCCTAGGGACCGGGGAGCTGTTTTTT.

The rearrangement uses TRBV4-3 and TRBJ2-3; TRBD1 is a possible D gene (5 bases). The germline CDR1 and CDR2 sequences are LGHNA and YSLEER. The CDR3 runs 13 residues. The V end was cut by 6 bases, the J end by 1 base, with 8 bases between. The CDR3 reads CASRSQGTDTQYF. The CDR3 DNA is TGCGCCAGCAGGTCACAGGGCACAGATACGCAGTATTTT.

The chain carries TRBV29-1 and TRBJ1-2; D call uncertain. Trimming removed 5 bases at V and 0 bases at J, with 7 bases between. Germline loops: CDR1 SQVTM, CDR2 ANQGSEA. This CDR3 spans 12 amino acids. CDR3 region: CSVRLSNYGYTF. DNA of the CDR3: TGCAGCGTTAGGCTGTCTAACTATGGCTACACCTTC. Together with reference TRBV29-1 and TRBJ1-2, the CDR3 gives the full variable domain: SAVISQKPSRDICQRGTSLTIQCQVDSQVTMMFWYRQQPGQSLTLIATANQGSEATYESGFVIDKFPISRPNLTFSTLTVSNMSPEDSSIYLCSVRLSNYGYTFGSGTRLTVV.

This chain's CDR3 is CASGYRDEQFF. CDR3 bases: TGTGCTAGTGGTTACAGGGATGAGCAGTTCTTC. This chain connects TRBV12-5 to TRBJ2-1, with D possibly matching TRBD1 (6 bases). This CDR3 is 11 amino acids long. CDR1 is LGHNT and CDR2 is FRNRAP in the germline V gene. With 4 bases removed from V and 8 bases from J, the gap between germline ends came to 6 bases.

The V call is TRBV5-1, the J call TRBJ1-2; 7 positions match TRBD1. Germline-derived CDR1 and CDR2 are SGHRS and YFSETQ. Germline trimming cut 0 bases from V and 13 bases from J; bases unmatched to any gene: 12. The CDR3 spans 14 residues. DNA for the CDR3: TGCGCCAGCAGCTTGGAAGGGGGCCGGCTAGTTCTCACCTTC. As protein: CASSLEGGRLVLTF.

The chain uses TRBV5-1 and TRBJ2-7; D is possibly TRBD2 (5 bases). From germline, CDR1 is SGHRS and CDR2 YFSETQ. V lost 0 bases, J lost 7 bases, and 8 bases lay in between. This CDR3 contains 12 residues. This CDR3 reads CASSLEWREQYF. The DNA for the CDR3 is TGCGCCAGCAGCTTGGAGTGGAGGGAGCAGTACTTC.

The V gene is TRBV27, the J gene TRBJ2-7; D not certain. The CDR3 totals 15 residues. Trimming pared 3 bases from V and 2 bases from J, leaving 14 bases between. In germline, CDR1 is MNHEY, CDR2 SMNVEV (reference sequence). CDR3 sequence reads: CASSFQNSIPYEQYF. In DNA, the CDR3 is TGTGCCAGCAGTTTTCAAAATAGCATCCCCTACGAGCAGTACTTC.

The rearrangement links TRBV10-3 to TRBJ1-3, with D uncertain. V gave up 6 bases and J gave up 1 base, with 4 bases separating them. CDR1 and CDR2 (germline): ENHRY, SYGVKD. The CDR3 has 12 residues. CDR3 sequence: CAIRGSGNTIYF. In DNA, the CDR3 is TGTGCCATCAGGGGATCTGGAAACACCATATATTTT.

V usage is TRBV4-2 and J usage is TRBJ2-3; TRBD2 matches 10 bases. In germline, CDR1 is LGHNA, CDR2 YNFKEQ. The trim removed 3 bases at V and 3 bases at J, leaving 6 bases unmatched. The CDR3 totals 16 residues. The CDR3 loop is CASSQSIAGGTDTQYF. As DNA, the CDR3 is TGTGCCAGCAGCCAGTCTATAGCGGGGGGTACAGATACGCAGTATTTT.